This T cell receptor beta chain is from a study of shared clonotypes between healthy human individuals. Overall study findings and caveats: Relative to their counterparts shared across all four donors, non-shared clonotypes exhibited diminished generation probabilities. A small donor pool kept down the genetic and exposure-history diversity that was represented.

The sorted-subset replicate PCRs were given approximately 190 ng DNA, which is tens of thousands of T cell genomes. Repertoires were generated with immunoSEQ multiplex PCR, while TCRdb's copy carries only in-frame clones and drops some. The table lists about a million clones, approximately 80% of them singletons, with about 1.5% in the top ten. This CDR3 is built from 17 residues. Of note for this clone: The target antigen is unknown.

The chain links TRBV21-1 to TRBJ2-7. TRBV21-1 is a pseudogene. This clonotype was sampled from a man aged 18 to 35 in good health. The sequenced sample consisted of memory CD4+ T cells sorted from blood. Subset here: CD45RA-negative fraction. In nucleotides, the CDR3 is TGTGCCAGCAGCAAAGGGGTAGGCAGAGCCCTTCCCTACGAGCAGTACTTC. This codes for CASSKGVGRALPYEQYF.